These 32 T cell receptor beta chains share one sample of origin, sequenced in a study of tissue T cells after allogeneic stem cell transplantation. The repertoire was sequenced with immunoSEQ multiplex PCR; TCRdb's copy has only in-frame clones and lacks some. The sample shows more than 20,000 clones, roughly two thirds of them seen only once. Sequenced input: spleen. Every receptor here comes from a female BALB/c mouse in good health. This strain has MHC haplotype H2-d.

On this clone: Gene names refer to mouse genes. The read ends 1 residue shy of where the CDR3 ends; the end is completed using the germline J gene. The chain has TRBV13-2 and TRBJ2-1; 7 nucleotides agree with TRBD1. J gave up 5 bases and V 5 bases, and 7 bases lay outside the gene matches. This CDR3 region has 14 residues. Germline V gene lookup returns CDR1 NNHNN and CDR2 SYGAGS (reference sequence). CDR3 sequence reads: CASGVLQGNAEQFF. The DNA read from the CDR3 is TGTGCCAGCGGGGTCCTACAGGGGAATGCTGAGCAGTTC.

This clone was counted between two and nine times. The germline and genes are mouse ones. The read stops 1 residue short of the end of the CDR3; the missing end is completed from the germline J gene. The chain uses TRBV2 and TRBJ1-4, with D perhaps TRBD1 (6 bases). Deletions cut 0 bases from V and 0 bases from J, with 8 bases between. In germline, CDR1 is LGHNA, CDR2 YSYQKL. This CDR3 is built from 16 residues. CDR3 protein: CASSQEGQISNERLFF. The CDR3 DNA, read in part, is TGTGCCAGCAGCCAAGAGGGACAAATTTCCAACGAAAGATTATTT.

A note on this clone: Gene names are mouse gene names. The sequence runs out 1 residue before the end of the CDR3; the remainder is reconstructed from the germline J gene. V usage is TRBV19 and J usage is TRBJ1-5; D is perhaps TRBD1 (6 bases). The V end was cut by 4 bases, the J end by 1 base, with 12 bases between. Germline V gene data show CDR1 as FNHDT and CDR2 as SITEND (reference sequence). CDR3 size: 15 residues. CDR3 sequence: CASSPPGTNNQAPLF. The CDR3 DNA, read in part, is TGTGCCAGCAGTCCACCCGGGACAAACAACCAGGCTCCGCTT.

About this clone: Genes here carry mouse names. The read gets to within 1 residue of the CDR3 end, and the germline J gene fills in the rest. The rearrangement links TRBV20 to TRBJ2-5, with TRBD1 identical over 8 bases. The ends lost 4 bases at V and 1 base at J; junction bases unmatched: 4. The CDR3 loop spans 14 amino acids. Germline values: CDR1 GFQATS, CDR2 STVNSAI. The CDR3 loop is CGAKAGGDQDTQYF. The DNA read from the CDR3 is TGTGGTGCTAAAGCAGGGGGCGACCAAGACACCCAGTAC.

This clone has more than one count but fewer than ten. The gene names here belong to mouse. With the read ending 1 residue before the CDR3 end, the germline J gene is used to fill in that end. The genes are TRBV20 and TRBJ1-4; 11 nucleotides align to TRBD1. This CDR3 region has 13 residues. CDR1 and CDR2 from the germline V gene are GFQATS and STVNSAI. The V gene end was trimmed by 5 bases and the J gene end by 7 bases; junction bases not matched to a gene: 3. The CDR3 sequence is CGARTGGGERLFF. CDR3 DNA, as far as it was read: TGTGGTGCTCGGACAGGGGGCGGCGAAAGATTATTT. The full variable domain, with the rest looked up from reference TRBV20 and TRBJ1-4, is GALVYQYPRRTICKSGTSMRMECQAVGFQATSVAWYRQSPQKTFELIALSTVNSAIKYEQNFTQEKFPISHPNLSFSSMTVLNAYLEDRGLYLCGARTGGGERLFFGHGTKLSVL.

This clone came up a few times. The gene symbols are mouse symbols. The DNA ends 1 residue before the CDR3 does, and the rest of the CDR3 is filled in from the germline J gene. The chain joins TRBV17 to TRBJ2-7; unclear D gene. Germline V gives CDR1 MNHDT, CDR2 YYDKIL. The germline V and J ends were trimmed by 2 bases and 3 bases, with 5 bases remaining between them. The CDR3 has 12 amino acids. Incomplete CDR3 DNA: TGTGCTAGCAGTAGACAATTCTATGAACAGTAC. Protein sequence: CASSRQFYEQY. The entire CDR3 reads CASSRQFYEQYF.

A word on this clone: The gene names here belong to mouse. The sequenced fragment ends 1 residue before the CDR3 boundary, so the rest is inferred from the germline J gene. The V gene is TRBV4, the J gene TRBJ1-3, with D possibly matching TRBD1 (6 bases). CDR3 length equals 12 residues. In germline, CDR1 is LGHDT, CDR2 YNNKQL (reference sequence). The V end was cut by 8 bases, the J end by 2 bases, with 7 bases between. CDR3 DNA (partial): TGTGCCAGCTCAGGGGCTGGAAATACGCTCTAT. This gives the protein CASSGAGNTLY. The whole CDR3 sequence is CASSGAGNTLYF.

Notes on this clone: Any gene name here is a mouse gene name. The read falls 1 residue short of the CDR3 end, and the missing part is taken from the germline J gene. The gene calls are TRBV29 and TRBJ2-5; possibly TRBD1 or TRBD2 for D (5 bases each). Germline V gene sequence: CDR1 MSHET, CDR2 SYDVDS. The CDR3 sequence is 13 residues long. V shed 4 bases and J shed 0 bases, with 5 bases lying between them. Incomplete CDR3 DNA: TGTGCTAGCAGTTGGGACAACCAAGACACCCAGTAC. This translates into CASSWDNQDTQY. The entire CDR3 protein reads CASSWDNQDTQYF.

Of note for this clone: The gene names given are mouse names. The CDR3 is cut off 1 residue early in the read; its end comes from the germline J gene. The chain carries TRBV31 and TRBJ2-7; D might be TRBD2 (5 bases). Germline V gene sequence: CDR1 GKSSPN, CDR2 SITVG. The germline V and J ends were trimmed by 0 bases and 3 bases, with 15 bases remaining between them. The CDR3 covers 15 residues. CDR3 region: CAWSLAGMGYYEQYF. The sequenced CDR3 bases are TGTGCCTGGAGTCTAGCGGGGATGGGGTACTATGAACAGTAC.

This clone was seen more than once but under ten times. Gene names are mouse gene names. The CDR3 extends 1 residue past the end of the read, so its final part is completed from the germline J gene. V gene TRBV13-3 combines with J gene TRBJ2-7; 11 bases are shared with TRBD1. Germline lookup yields CDR1 NNHDY and CDR2 SYVADS. The length of the CDR3 is 13 residues. Losses at the gene ends were 4 bases for V and 6 bases for J; bases not matched to a gene: 3. This CDR3 reads CASSSGTGGEQYF. The DNA read from the CDR3 is TGTGCCAGCAGTTCCGGGACAGGGGGTGAACAGTAC.

About this clone itself: Germline and genes here are mouse. Read sequence stops 1 residue before the CDR3 end, and the germline J gene provides the missing end. In the same sample, other DNA sequences code for this CDR3. The rearrangement uses TRBV13-3 and TRBJ2-1, with TRBD2 matching 7 bases. The CDR3 covers 13 residues. V was clipped by 3 bases and J by 3 bases; unmatched bases: 0. Germline V gene data show CDR1 as NNHDY and CDR2 as SYVADS. The CDR3 DNA, read in part, is TGTGCCAGCAGTGGGACTGGCTATGCTGAGCAGTTC. Its protein is CASSGTGYAEQF. The full CDR3 is CASSGTGYAEQFF.

On this clone: Here the gene names and germline are mouse. The read gets to within 1 residue of the CDR3 end, and the germline J gene fills in the rest. The V gene is TRBV31, the J gene TRBJ1-6; 7 bases align to TRBD1. TRBJ1-6 is identified as an open reading frame with a role that is uncertain. The trim removed 0 bases at V and 5 bases at J, leaving 1 base unmatched. CDR1 and CDR2 from the germline V gene are GKSSPN and SITVG. CDR3 length: 14 amino acids. The covered CDR3 bases are TGTGCCTGGAGTCTGGGACAGAATAATTCGCCCCTCTAC. Its translation is CAWSLGQNNSPLY. The entire CDR3 is CAWSLGQNNSPLYF.

This clone was found once. Gene names follow the mouse nomenclature. Read sequence stops 1 residue before the CDR3 end, and the germline J gene provides the missing end. V is TRBV20 and J is TRBJ2-2, with D possibly being TRBD1 or TRBD2 (6 bases each). Germline CDR1 is GFQATS and CDR2 is STVNSAI. With 0 bases removed from V and 3 bases from J, the gap between germline ends came to 11 bases. This CDR3 has 15 residues. CDR3 bases read: TGTGGTGCTAGGGATTGGGGGCGCGACACCGGGCAGCTCTAC. Translated: CGARDWGRDTGQLY. The full-length CDR3 reads as CGARDWGRDTGQLYF.

This clone was observed a handful of times. Gene names are the mouse ones. The observed sequence ends 1 residue before the CDR3 terminus, with the missing tail filled in from the germline J gene. The chain joins TRBV29 to TRBJ2-2; D remains ambiguous. Trimming left V 2 bases short and J 1 base short, with 5 bases between. The CDR3 contains 14 residues. Per germline, CDR1 MSHET and CDR2 SYDVDS. The sequenced part of the CDR3 DNA is TGTGCTAGCAGTTTAGGGGAAAACACCGGGCAGCTCTAC. It encodes CASSLGENTGQLY. The entire CDR3 is CASSLGENTGQLYF. Supplemented by reference TRBV29 and TRBJ2-2, the full variable domain reads DMKVTQMPRYLIKRMGENVLLECGQDMSHETMYWYRQDPGLGLQLIYISYDVDSNSEGDIPKGYRVSRKKREHFSLILDSAKTNQTSVYFCASSLGENTGQLYFGEGSKLTVL.

This clone has just one count. Mouse gene names and germline throughout. The read gets to within 1 residue of the CDR3 end, and the germline J gene fills in the rest. The V and J genes are TRBV4 and TRBJ2-5; D might be TRBD1 (5 bases). Looked up from germline, CDR1 is LGHDT and CDR2 is YNNKQL (reference sequence). This CDR3 is 14 amino acids long. V lost 5 bases to trimming and J lost 6 bases, with 15 bases between them. CDR3 sequence: CASSPHQGGDTQYF. CDR3 bases read: TGTGCCAGCAGCCCCCATCAGGGCGGGGACACCCAGTAC.

Regarding this clone: Gene names and germline refer to mouse. The CDR3 end is not reached by the read, which stops 1 residue before it; the germline J gene fills it in. This chain links TRBV19 with TRBJ2-4; D is unresolved. Per the germline V gene, CDR1 is FNHDT and CDR2 is SITEND (reference sequence). Trimming stripped 5 bases from V and 0 bases from J, with 7 bases between. This CDR3 region has 13 residues. The sequenced part of the CDR3 DNA is TGTGCCAGCAGAACAGCTAGTCAAAACACCTTGTAC. Its translation is CASRTASQNTLY. The entire CDR3 protein is CASRTASQNTLYF.

Only a few counts were recorded for this clone. The gene names given are mouse names. Incomplete CDR3 DNA: TGTGCCAGCAGCTCGGGACAGACCCTTTCCTATGAACAGTAC. This encodes CASSSGQTLSYEQY. The complete CDR3 reads CASSSGQTLSYEQYF. The chain joins TRBV14 to TRBJ2-7, with 7 bases lining up with TRBD1. The read ends 1 residue early relative to the CDR3; the germline J gene fills the gap. The V segment lost 5 bases and the J segment 1 base; nucleotides outside the gene matches: 9. Germline V gene sequence: CDR1 SGHDT, CDR2 FRDEAV. This CDR3 comprises 15 residues.

This clone was counted a single time. Gene and germline names: mouse. The observed sequence ends 1 residue before the CDR3 terminus, with the missing tail filled in from the germline J gene. The chain has TRBV1 and TRBJ1-6, with D hard to call. TRBJ1-6 falls under the ORF class, with uncertain function. The CDR3 sequence is 15 residues long. The germline CDR1 and CDR2 sequences are NSQYPW and LRSPGD (reference sequence). Trimming removed 0 bases at V and 0 bases at J, with 3 bases between. The sequenced part of the CDR3 DNA is TGCACCTGCAGTGCAGATTTTTCCTATAATTCGCCCCTCTAC. This sequence encodes CTCSADFSYNSPLY. The CDR3 as a whole reads CTCSADFSYNSPLYF.

A note on this clone: Gene names and germline match the mouse. The CDR3 end falls 1 residue outside the read, so it is completed with the germline J gene. V is TRBV19 and J is TRBJ2-1, with 8 positions matching TRBD1. This CDR3 has 14 residues. The V segment lost 5 bases and the J segment 1 base; nucleotides outside the gene matches: 2. Germline loops: CDR1 FNHDT, CDR2 SITEND (reference sequence). The DNA read from the CDR3 is TGTGCCAGCAGAAGGGACAGGAACTATGCTGAGCAGTTC. Its protein product is CASRRDRNYAEQF. The whole CDR3 sequence reads CASRRDRNYAEQFF.

Details on this clone: Any gene name here is a mouse gene name. Sequencing ends 1 residue short of the CDR3 end; the germline J gene provides the rest. This same CDR3 is encoded by further DNA sequences in the sample. The chain combines TRBV1 with TRBJ2-3; 7 bases agree with TRBD2. V shed 3 bases, J shed 3 bases, and the junction held 3 bases outside the gene matches. Germline V gene sequence: CDR1 NSQYPW, CDR2 LRSPGD (reference sequence). The CDR3 totals 14 residues. The sequenced part of the CDR3 DNA is TGCACCTGCAGTGCCCGGGGGGGGGCAGAAACGCTGTAT. It is translated as CTCSARGGAETLY. The complete CDR3 reads CTCSARGGAETLYF.

As regards this clone: Mouse gene names and germline throughout. CDR3 region: CASSELGGYEQYF. The sequenced part of the CDR3 DNA is TGTGCCAGCAGTGAGCTGGGGGGATATGAACAGTAC. V gene TRBV13-1 combines with J gene TRBJ2-7; 8 bases are a match to TRBD2. The read gets to within 1 residue of the CDR3 end, and the germline J gene fills in the rest. Trimming removed 2 bases from V and 4 bases from J; junction bases left unmatched: 2. This CDR3 region has 13 residues. CDR1 and CDR2 from the germline V gene are NSHNY and SYGAGN.

Of note for this clone: All gene names here are mouse names. The sequenced fragment ends 1 residue before the CDR3 boundary, so the rest is inferred from the germline J gene. This chain uses TRBV19 with TRBJ1-1; unclear D gene. Trimming removed 2 bases at V and 2 bases at J, with 4 bases between. This CDR3 comprises 12 residues. CDR1 FNHDT and CDR2 SITEND come from the germline V gene (reference sequence). The CDR3 DNA, read in part, is TGTGCCAGCAGTATCTCCAACACAGAAGTCTTC. This codes for CASSISNTEVF. In full, the CDR3 reads CASSISNTEVFF.

With regard to this clone: Each gene name is a mouse one. The CDR3 extends 1 residue past the end of the read, so its final part is completed from the germline J gene. The rearrangement uses TRBV4 and TRBJ2-1; 9 bases fit TRBD2. V shed 3 bases, J shed 1 base, and the junction held 7 bases outside the gene matches. The CDR3 extends over 17 amino acids. The germline V gene encodes CDR1 LGHDT and CDR2 YNNKQL (reference sequence). CDR3 bases read: TGTGCCAGCAGCTACCCCGGGACTGGGCTCAACTATGCTGAGCAGTTC. It yields the protein CASSYPGTGLNYAEQF. The CDR3, in full, reads CASSYPGTGLNYAEQFF. The full variable domain, in which reference TRBV4 and TRBJ2-1 provide the parts outside the CDR3, is ETAVFQTPNYHVTQVGNEVSFNCKQTLGHDTMYWYKQDSKKLLKIMFSYNNKQLIVNETVPRRFSPQSSDKAHLNLRIKSVEPEDSAVYLCASSYPGTGLNYAEQFFGPGTRLTVL.

With respect to this clone: The gene symbols are mouse symbols. The read falls 1 residue short of the CDR3 end, and the missing part is taken from the germline J gene. V is TRBV4 and J is TRBJ2-5; 11 bases agree with TRBD2. Trimming removed 4 bases from V and 4 bases from J; junction bases left unmatched: 1. The CDR3 totals 14 residues. CDR1 and CDR2 from the germline V gene are LGHDT and YNNKQL (reference sequence). The sequenced CDR3 bases are TGTGCCAGCAGCTCGGGACTGGGGGAAGACACCCAGTAC. This translates into CASSSGLGEDTQY. The entire CDR3 sequence reads CASSSGLGEDTQYF.

As concerns this clone: Each gene name is a mouse one. The part of the CDR3 DNA that was read is TGTGCTAGCAGTTTAGGGACAACTAGTGCAGAAACGCTGTAT. Protein product: CASSLGTTSAETLY. The complete CDR3 reads CASSLGTTSAETLYF. The chain combines TRBV29 with TRBJ2-3, with D perhaps TRBD1 (6 bases). The read falls 1 residue short of the CDR3 end, and the missing part is taken from the germline J gene. Germline CDR1 reads MSHET; CDR2 reads SYDVDS. The V end was cut by 2 bases, the J end by 0 bases, with 9 bases between. CDR3 length equals 15 residues.

This clone was counted a few times. The listed genes are named as in mouse. The read ends 1 residue before the CDR3 terminus; that terminus is restored from the germline J gene. V is TRBV13-1 and J is TRBJ2-7, with TRBD2 matching over 8 bases. The CDR3 extends over 14 amino acids. From germline, CDR1 is NSHNY and CDR2 SYGAGN. The V and J ends lost 3 bases and 5 bases, in that order; junction bases with no gene match: 7. The CDR3: CASSVRGGADEQYF. CDR3 DNA (partial): TGTGCCAGCAGTGTTCGGGGGGGCGCGGATGAACAGTAC.

Points on this clone: The gene names given are mouse names. The sequence runs out 1 residue before the end of the CDR3; the remainder is reconstructed from the germline J gene. This chain connects TRBV13-2 to TRBJ2-7; no reliable D call. Trimming pared 3 bases from V and 3 bases from J, leaving 10 bases between. Per germline, CDR1 NNHNN and CDR2 SYGAGS (reference sequence). The CDR3 totals 13 residues. Incomplete CDR3 DNA: TGTGCCAGCGGTGGCGCGGGGAACTATGAACAGTAC. It codes for CASGGAGNYEQY. The complete CDR3 sequence is CASGGAGNYEQYF.

Concerning this clone: Mouse names are used for the genes. The CDR3 loop reads CASGDVSETGGYEQYF. CDR3 DNA (partial): TGTGCCAGCGGTGACGTATCGGAGACTGGGGGGTATGAACAGTAC. This rearrangement joins TRBV13-2 to TRBJ2-7, with 10 nucleotides matching TRBD2. With the read ending 1 residue before the CDR3 end, the germline J gene is used to fill in that end. This CDR3 spans 16 amino acids. The V and J ends lost 2 bases and 4 bases, in that order; junction bases with no gene match: 9. Germline V gene lookup returns CDR1 NNHNN and CDR2 SYGAGS (reference sequence).

As to this clone: Mouse germline and gene names are used. The CDR3 goes on 1 residue after the read ends, and that part is filled in from the germline J gene. The V gene is TRBV3, the J gene TRBJ1-1; D is unresolved. The germline V and J ends were trimmed by 1 base and 0 bases, with 6 bases remaining between them. Germline V gene sequence: CDR1 SNHLY, CDR2 FYNGKV (reference sequence). The CDR3 contains 14 residues. The CDR3: CASSLVGQNTEVFF. CDR3 DNA (partial): TGTGCCAGCAGCTTAGTTGGACAGAACACAGAAGTCTTC.

This clone was counted only a few times. The genes and germline here are from mouse. Read sequence stops 1 residue before the CDR3 end, and the germline J gene provides the missing end. The chain recombines TRBV14 with TRBJ2-7; 12 bases align to TRBD2. The V gene's germline CDR1 is SGHDT and CDR2 FRDEAV. V was pared by 5 bases and J by 4 bases, with 7 bases of the junction left unmatched. The CDR3 has 15 amino acids. The CDR3 bases that were read are TGTGCCAGCAGATCACGGGACTGGGGGGATTATGAACAGTAC. Translating it yields CASRSRDWGDYEQY. The CDR3 in full is CASRSRDWGDYEQYF.

This clone was found a few times. Gene names denote mouse genes. The read comes to an end 1 residue before the CDR3 does, leaving the germline J gene to fill in the end. Within the sample, other DNA sequences also encode this same CDR3. The chain has TRBV13-2 and TRBJ2-7; the match to TRBD2 covers 8 bases. The V segment lost 4 bases and the J segment 3 bases; nucleotides outside the gene matches: 0. The germline CDR1 and CDR2 sequences are NNHNN and SYGAGS (reference sequence). This CDR3 comprises 12 residues. Partial CDR3 DNA: TGTGCCAGCGGTACTGGGGGCTATGAACAGTAC. This encodes CASGTGGYEQY. The entire CDR3 is CASGTGGYEQYF.

In regard to this clone: Gene names and germline refer to mouse. The read is 1 residue too short to cover the CDR3 end, so that end is filled in from the germline J gene. The V and J genes are TRBV4 and TRBJ2-7; possible D gene TRBD1, 5 bases. V lost 3 bases, J lost 7 bases, and 10 bases lay in between. The CDR3 is made up of 12 amino acids. Germline CDR1 and CDR2: LGHDT and YNNKQL (reference sequence). Here the CDR3 reads CASSYQGWEQYF. The DNA read from the CDR3 is TGTGCCAGCAGCTACCAGGGTTGGGAACAGTAC.